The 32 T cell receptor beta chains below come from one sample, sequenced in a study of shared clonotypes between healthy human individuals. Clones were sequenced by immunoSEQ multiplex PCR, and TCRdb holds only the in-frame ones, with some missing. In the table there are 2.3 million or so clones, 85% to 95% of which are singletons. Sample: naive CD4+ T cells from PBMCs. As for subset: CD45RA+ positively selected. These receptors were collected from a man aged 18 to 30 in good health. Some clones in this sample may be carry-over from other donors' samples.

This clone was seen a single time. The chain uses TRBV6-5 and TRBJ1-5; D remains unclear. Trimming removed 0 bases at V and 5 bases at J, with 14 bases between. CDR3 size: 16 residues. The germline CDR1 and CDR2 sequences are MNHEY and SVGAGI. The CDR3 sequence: CASSYSWAAPHQPQHF. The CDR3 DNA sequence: TGTGCCAGCAGTTACTCATGGGCAGCCCCCCATCAGCCCCAGCATTTT.

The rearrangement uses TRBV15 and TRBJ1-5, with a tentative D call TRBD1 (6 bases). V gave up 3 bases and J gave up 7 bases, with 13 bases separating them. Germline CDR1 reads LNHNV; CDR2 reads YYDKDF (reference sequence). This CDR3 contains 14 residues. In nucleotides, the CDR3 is TGTGCCACCAGCAGGGGCCCAGGGGACCAGCCCCAGCATTTT. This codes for CATSRGPGDQPQHF.

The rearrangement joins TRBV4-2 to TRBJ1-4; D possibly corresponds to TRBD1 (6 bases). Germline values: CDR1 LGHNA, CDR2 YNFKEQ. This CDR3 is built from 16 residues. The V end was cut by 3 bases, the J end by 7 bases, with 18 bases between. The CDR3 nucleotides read TGTGCCAGCAGCCAGACTGGGGCGACAGGAACTGAAAAACTGTTTTTT. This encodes CASSQTGATGTEKLFF.

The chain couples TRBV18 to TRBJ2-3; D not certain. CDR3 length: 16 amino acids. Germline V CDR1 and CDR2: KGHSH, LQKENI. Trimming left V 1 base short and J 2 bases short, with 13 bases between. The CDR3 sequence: CASSPQVDPNTDTQYF. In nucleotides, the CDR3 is TGTGCCAGCTCACCACAGGTGGACCCCAACACAGATACGCAGTATTTT.

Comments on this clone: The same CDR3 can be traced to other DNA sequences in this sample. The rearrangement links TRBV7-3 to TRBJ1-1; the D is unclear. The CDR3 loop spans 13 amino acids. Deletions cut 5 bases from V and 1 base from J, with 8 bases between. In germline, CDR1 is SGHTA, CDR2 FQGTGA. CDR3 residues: CASSRVGNTEAFF. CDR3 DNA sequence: TGTGCCAGCAGCCGTGTGGGGAACACTGAAGCTTTCTTT.

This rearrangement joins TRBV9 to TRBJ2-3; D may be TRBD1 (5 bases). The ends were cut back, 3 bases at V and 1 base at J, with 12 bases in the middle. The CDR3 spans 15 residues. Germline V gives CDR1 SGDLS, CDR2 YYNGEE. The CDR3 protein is CASSASTGGTDTQYF. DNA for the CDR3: TGTGCCAGCAGCGCCTCAACAGGTGGCACAGATACGCAGTATTTT.

The CDR3 nucleotides are TGTGCCAGCACCCTCACGACAGGGGGGAACACTGAAGCTTTCTTT. Translation gives CASTLTTGGNTEAFF. The genes are TRBV7-9 and TRBJ1-1; 9 positions agree with TRBD1. Trimming cost V 7 bases and J 1 base; bases outside gene matches: 7. The CDR3 extends over 15 amino acids. Germline V lookup: CDR1 SEHNR, CDR2 FQNEAQ (reference sequence).

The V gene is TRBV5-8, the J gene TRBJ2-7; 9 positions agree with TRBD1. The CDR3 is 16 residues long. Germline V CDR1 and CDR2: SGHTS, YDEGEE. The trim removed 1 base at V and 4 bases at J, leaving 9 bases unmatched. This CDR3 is CASSLLYGTGLYEQYF. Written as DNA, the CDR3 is TGTGCCAGCAGCTTGCTGTACGGGACAGGGTTATACGAGCAGTACTTC.

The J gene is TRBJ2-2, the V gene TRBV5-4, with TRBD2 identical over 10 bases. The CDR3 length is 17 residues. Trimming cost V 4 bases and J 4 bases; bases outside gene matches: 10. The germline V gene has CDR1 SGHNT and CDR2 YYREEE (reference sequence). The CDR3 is CASSTRTSGRRTGELFF. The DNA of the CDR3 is TGTGCCAGCAGCACGAGGACTAGCGGCCGCCGCACCGGGGAGCTGTTTTTT.

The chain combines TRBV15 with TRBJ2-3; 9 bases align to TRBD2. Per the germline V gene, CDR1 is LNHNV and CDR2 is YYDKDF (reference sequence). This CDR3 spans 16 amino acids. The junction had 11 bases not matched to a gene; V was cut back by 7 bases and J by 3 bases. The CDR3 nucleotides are TGTGCCACCACAGGCCGCGGGAGGGCCGGGACAGATACGCAGTATTTT. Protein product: CATTGRGRAGTDTQYF.

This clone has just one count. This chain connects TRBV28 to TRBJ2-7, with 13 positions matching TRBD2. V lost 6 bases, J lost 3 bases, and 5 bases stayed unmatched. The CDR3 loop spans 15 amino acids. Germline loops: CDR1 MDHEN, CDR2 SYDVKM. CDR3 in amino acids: CASRPGLAGYYEQYF. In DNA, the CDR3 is TGTGCCAGCAGGCCGGGACTAGCGGGGTACTACGAGCAGTACTTC.

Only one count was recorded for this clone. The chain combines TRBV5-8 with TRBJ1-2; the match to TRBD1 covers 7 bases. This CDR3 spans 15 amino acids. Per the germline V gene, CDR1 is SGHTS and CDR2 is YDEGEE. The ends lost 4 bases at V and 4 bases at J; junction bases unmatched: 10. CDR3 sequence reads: CASSPTTGPAYGYTF. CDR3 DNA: TGTGCCAGCAGCCCAACGACAGGGCCCGCCTATGGCTACACCTTC.

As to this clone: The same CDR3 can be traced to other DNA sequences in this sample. The CDR3 here is CASSLGGGSTDTQYF. CDR3 coding DNA: TGTGCCAGCAGCTTGGGCGGAGGTAGCACAGATACGCAGTATTTT. The chain uses TRBV5-4 and TRBJ2-3, with D possibly TRBD2 on 5 matching bases. Germline V gene data show CDR1 as SGHNT and CDR2 as YYREEE (reference sequence). The CDR3 loop spans 15 amino acids. The ends were cut back, 0 bases at V and 0 bases at J, with 8 bases in the middle.

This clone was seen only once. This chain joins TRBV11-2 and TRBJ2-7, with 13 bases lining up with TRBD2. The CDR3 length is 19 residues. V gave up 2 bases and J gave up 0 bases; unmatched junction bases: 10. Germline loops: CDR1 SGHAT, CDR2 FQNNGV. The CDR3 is CASSLFNRGLAGNSYEQYF. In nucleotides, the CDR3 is TGTGCCAGCAGCTTATTTAACAGGGGACTAGCGGGGAACTCCTACGAGCAGTACTTC.

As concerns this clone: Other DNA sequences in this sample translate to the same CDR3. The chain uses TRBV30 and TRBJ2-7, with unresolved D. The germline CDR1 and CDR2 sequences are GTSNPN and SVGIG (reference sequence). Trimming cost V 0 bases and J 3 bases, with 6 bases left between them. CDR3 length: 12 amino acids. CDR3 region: CAWSVRGYEQYF. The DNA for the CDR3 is TGTGCCTGGAGTGTTCGCGGCTACGAGCAGTACTTC.

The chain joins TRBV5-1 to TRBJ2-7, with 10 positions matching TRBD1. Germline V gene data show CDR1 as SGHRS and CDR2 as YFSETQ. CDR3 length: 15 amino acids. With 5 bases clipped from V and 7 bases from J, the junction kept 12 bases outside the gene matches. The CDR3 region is CASRLIPGQGKEQYF. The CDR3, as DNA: TGCGCCAGCAGACTCATTCCGGGACAGGGGAAAGAGCAGTACTTC.

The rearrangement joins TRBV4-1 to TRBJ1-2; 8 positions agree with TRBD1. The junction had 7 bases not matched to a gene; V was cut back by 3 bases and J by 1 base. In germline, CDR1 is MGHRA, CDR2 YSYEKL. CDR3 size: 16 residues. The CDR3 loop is CASSQPGQAINYGYTF. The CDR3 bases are TGCGCCAGCAGCCAGCCGGGACAGGCTATTAACTATGGCTACACCTTC.

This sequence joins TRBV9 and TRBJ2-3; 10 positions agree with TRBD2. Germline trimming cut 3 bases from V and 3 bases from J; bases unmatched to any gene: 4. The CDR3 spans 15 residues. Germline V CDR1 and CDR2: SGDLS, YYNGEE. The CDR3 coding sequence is TGTGCCAGCAGCGCTCTAGCGGGAGTGACAGATACGCAGTATTTT. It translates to CASSALAGVTDTQYF.

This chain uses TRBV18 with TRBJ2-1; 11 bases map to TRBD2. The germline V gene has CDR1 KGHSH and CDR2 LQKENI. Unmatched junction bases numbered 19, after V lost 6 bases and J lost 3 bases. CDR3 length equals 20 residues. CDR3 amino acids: CASSTLTGLAGGQNYNEQFF. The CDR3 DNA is TGTGCCAGCTCGACATTAACGGGTCTAGCGGGAGGCCAGAACTACAATGAGCAGTTCTTC.

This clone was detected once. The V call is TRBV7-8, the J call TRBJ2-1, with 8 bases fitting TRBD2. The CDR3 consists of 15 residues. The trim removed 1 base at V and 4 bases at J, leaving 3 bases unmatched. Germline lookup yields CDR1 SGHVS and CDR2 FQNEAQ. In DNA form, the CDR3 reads TGTGCCAGCAGCTTAGGCCAGCGGGAGTACAATGAGCAGTTCTTC. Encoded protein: CASSLGQREYNEQFF.

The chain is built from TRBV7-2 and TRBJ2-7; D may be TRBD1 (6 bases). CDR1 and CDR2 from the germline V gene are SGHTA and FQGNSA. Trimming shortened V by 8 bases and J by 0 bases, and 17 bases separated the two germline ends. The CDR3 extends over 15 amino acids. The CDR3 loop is CASRREGVSSYEQYF. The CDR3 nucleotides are TGTGCCAGCCGCCGTGAGGGGGTCTCCTCCTACGAGCAGTACTTC.

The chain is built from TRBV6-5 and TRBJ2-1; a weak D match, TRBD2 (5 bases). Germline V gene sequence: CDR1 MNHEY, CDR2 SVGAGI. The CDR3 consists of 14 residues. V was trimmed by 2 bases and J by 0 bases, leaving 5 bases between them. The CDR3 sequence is CASSYGLSYNEQFF. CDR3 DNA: TGTGCCAGCAGTTACGGACTCTCCTACAATGAGCAGTTCTTC.

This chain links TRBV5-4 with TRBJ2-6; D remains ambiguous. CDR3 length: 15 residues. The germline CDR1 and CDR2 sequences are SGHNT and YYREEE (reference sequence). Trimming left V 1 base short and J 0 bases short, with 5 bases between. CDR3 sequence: CASSLPNSGANVLTF. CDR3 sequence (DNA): TGTGCCAGCAGCTTGCCGAACTCTGGGGCCAACGTCCTGACTTTC.

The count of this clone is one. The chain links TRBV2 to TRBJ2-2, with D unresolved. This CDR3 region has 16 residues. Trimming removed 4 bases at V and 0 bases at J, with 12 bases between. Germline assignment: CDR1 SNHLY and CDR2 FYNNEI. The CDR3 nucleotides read TGTGCCAGCAGTGTAGTACGAAAGGCGAACACCGGGGAGCTGTTTTTT. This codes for CASSVVRKANTGELFF.

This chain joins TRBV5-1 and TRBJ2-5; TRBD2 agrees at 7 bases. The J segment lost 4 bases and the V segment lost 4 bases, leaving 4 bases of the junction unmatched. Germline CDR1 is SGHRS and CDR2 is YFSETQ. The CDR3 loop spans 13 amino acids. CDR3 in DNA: TGCGCCAGCAGCGGCGGGGGAGGAGAGACCCAGTACTTC. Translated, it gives CASSGGGGETQYF.

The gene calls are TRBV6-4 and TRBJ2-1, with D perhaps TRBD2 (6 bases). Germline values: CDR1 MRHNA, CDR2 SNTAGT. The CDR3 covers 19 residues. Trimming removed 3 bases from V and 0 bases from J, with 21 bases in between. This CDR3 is CASSDPSHFGGSSYNEQFF. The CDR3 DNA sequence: TGTGCCAGCAGTGATCCCTCCCATTTCGGGGGAAGCTCCTACAATGAGCAGTTCTTC.

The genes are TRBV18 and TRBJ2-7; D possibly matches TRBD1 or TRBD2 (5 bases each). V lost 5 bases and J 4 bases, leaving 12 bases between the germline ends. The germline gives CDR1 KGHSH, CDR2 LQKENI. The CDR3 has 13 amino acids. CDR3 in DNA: TGTGCCAGCTCAATAATTGGGGGATACGAGCAGTACTTC. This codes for CASSIIGGYEQYF.

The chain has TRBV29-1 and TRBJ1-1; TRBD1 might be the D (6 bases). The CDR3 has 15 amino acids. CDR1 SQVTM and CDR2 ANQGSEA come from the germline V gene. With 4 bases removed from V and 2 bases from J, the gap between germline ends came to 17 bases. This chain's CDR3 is CSVVVRGLKNTEAFF. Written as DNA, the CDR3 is TGCAGCGTTGTGGTCAGGGGTTTGAAAAACACTGAAGCTTTCTTT. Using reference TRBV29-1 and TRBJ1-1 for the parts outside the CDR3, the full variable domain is SAVISQKPSRDICQRGTSLTIQCQVDSQVTMMFWYRQQPGQSLTLIATANQGSEATYESGFVIDKFPISRPNLTFSTLTVSNMSPEDSSIYLCSVVVRGLKNTEAFFGQGTRLTVV.

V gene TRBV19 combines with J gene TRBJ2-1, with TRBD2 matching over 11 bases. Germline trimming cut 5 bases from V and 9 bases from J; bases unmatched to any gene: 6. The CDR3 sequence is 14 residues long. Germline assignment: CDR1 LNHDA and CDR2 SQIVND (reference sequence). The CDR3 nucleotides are TGTGCCAGTAGTCCGCTGACTAGCGGGGTTGAGCAGTTCTTC. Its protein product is CASSPLTSGVEQFF. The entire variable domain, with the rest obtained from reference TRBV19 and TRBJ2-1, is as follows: DGGITQSPKYLFRKEGQNVTLSCEQNLNHDAMYWYRQDPGQGLRLIYYSQIVNDFQKGDIAEGYSVSREKKESFPLTVTSAQKNPTAFYLCASSPLTSGVEQFFGPGTRLTVL.

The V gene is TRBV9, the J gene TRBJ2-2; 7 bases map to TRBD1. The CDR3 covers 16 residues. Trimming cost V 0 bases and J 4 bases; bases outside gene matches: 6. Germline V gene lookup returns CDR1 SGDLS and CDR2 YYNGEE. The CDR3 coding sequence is TGTGCCAGCAGCGTAGCGGGGCCAGGGGGCACCGGGGAGCTGTTTTTT. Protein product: CASSVAGPGGTGELFF.

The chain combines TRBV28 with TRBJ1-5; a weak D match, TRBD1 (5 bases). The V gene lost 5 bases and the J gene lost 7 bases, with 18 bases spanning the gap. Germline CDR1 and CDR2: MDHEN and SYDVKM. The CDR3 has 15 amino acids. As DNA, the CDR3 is TGTGCCAGCAGTCCCCGGGTCTCTCGGGACCAGCCCCAGCATTTT. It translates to CASSPRVSRDQPQHF.

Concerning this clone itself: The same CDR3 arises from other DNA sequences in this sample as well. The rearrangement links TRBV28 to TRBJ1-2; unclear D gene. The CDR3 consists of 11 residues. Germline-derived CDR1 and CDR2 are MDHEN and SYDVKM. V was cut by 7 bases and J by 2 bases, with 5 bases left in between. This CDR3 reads CASIGNYGYTF. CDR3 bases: TGTGCCAGCATCGGAAACTATGGCTACACCTTC.